This T cell receptor (beta chain) comes out of a study of blood T cells in healthy people across ages (dated by TCRdb to between 2014 and 2016). Concerning the study at large: Template switching captured roughly one uniquely barcoded TCR beta cDNA molecule per two T cells in model experiments. To track age-related changes in TCR beta repertoire diversity, the study relied on deep sequencing normalized with unique cDNA molecular identifiers. Four age groups were formed from the donors: young (average around 15 years), middle-aged (approximately 40), aged (approximately 60) and long-lived (approximately 80). For two donors (one aged 18 to 30 and one aged 80 or older), the study analyzed two additional independent replicas of 1 million unique cDNA reads from the same blood draw. Broad study findings and their caveats: Estimates of total diversity from one million sequenced T cells were regarded as lower bounds and underestimates. The percentage of naive T cells measured by flow cytometry correlated strongly with observed TCR beta diversity. Because profiling used bulk unsorted PBMCs, naive and antigen-experienced compartments could not be compared conclusively. Because the CMV infection status of the donors was unknown, age-related changes in expanded clonotypes may potentially have been confounded. Observed TCR beta diversity per million T cells fell roughly linearly with age, and a significant reduction was already apparent by age about 38. Compared with the aged group, the long-lived group had more naive CD4+ T cells, fewer expanded clones and increased TCR diversity, a pattern suggesting age selection.

Of note for this clonotype: Its binding antigen is unknown. No clone much larger than this one lies a single base away; base qualities are absent.

Inclusive of the bounding cysteine and phenylalanine, the CDR3 is 15 residues long. The only DNA kept is the CDR3, 45 bases in frame from the first base. V is pared back by 1 base and J by 0 bases, with 10 bases lying between the germline termini. Reading the germline V gene (reference sequence) gives CDR1 DFQATT and CDR2 SNEGSKA. The donors were a few dozen Caucasian individuals from Russia, aged 6 to 90 years, who were systemically healthy. Around 10 milliliters of peripheral blood were drawn from each donor into EDTA-treated Vacutainer tubes. Ficoll-Paque density-gradient centrifugation was used to isolate PBMCs, with at least 6.5 million per sample. Trizol reagent was used to extract total RNA from the PBMCs, yielding at least 6 micrograms per sample. For every donor, an aliquot of PBMCs went through flow cytometry to measure the percentages of naive CD45RAhigh/CD27high T cells. The library was obtained by 5' RACE. The instrument was an Illumina HiSeq 2500. The second PCR ran for roughly 7 to 11 cycles and used a J-beta primer mix along with a sample-barcoded 5' primer. Each TCR beta cDNA molecule received a unique molecular identifier from a template-switch 5' adaptor carrying 12 random nucleotides. At least 2.5 million CDR3-containing paired-end reads were obtained from each sample. First-strand cDNA was synthesized from all RNA with the Mint cDNA synthesis kit, primed by a TRBC-specific oligonucleotide. All cDNA was treated with uracil-DNA glycosylase and then went through a first 18-cycle PCR with the universal primers M1SS and BC2_uni_R. As for the original processing: Each sample was normalized by randomly selecting 1 million high-quality reads, each carrying a distinct molecular identifier. Instead of being binned into consensus sequences, reads that shared molecular identifiers were thrown out. MiTCR, with a Q25 quality threshold and the strictest error-elimination algorithm, was used for CDR3 identification, clonotype clustering and error correction. Lower-bound total TCR beta diversity was estimated with a nonparametric unseen species model using Euler transformation. TCRdb reprocessed the public reads (quality trimming at Q25 with fastp, clone calling with MiXCR) and kept in-frame beta chains. Identical CDR3 protein sequences are pooled into one entry, listed with their most common genes and DNA. These V and J calls are TCRdb output, not the study's own analysis. For this sample there are 540,000 or so distinct CDR3 sequences; 24% appear just once. The ten top clones hold 7.5% to 9% of the sample.

The data were also submitted as part of a second study, on T cells of mothers and their children. The second paper states: The donors were nine systemically healthy Caucasian individuals, made up of three mothers and their six children. cDNA synthesis consumed the entire amount of extracted RNA, loaded at around 1.5 ug RNA in each 15 ul reaction. Sample barcodes and 2-4 random nucleotides were added via the M1S primer in the second PCR. Over 8 million TCR beta CDR3 reads were obtained for each mother, and approximately 3 million reads were obtained for each child. Thymic selection shapes the output of TCR recombination in a similar way in related and unrelated pairs, and inherited differences have a minor effect. Normalized repertoire overlap was always found to be slightly, but never significantly, higher in related mother-child pairs than in unrelated mother-child pairs. No persistent microchimeric T cell clones were found, with a detection sensitivity of approximately 100 clones per million clonotypes. Deep NGS was used in the study to compare the TCR beta repertoires of mothers and children and to look for features that separate related mother-child pairs from unrelated individuals. The mean age was roughly 40 +/- 4 years for the mothers and about 10 +/- 4 years for the children. Libraries were sequenced on Illumina HiSeq 2000 with 100+100 nt paired-end reads after adapter ligation with NEBNext reagents. Mother and child libraries were prepared a month apart and sequenced in separate runs to prevent cross-contamination. Each donor had between 500,000 and 2,000,000 distinct TCR beta clonotypes identified. Naive TCR beta clonotypes were estimated from low-frequency clonotypes matched to each donor's FACS-determined naive share, without sorting.

The source material was blood. Rearrangement joined TRBV20-1 to TRBJ1-3; the D region possibly corresponds to TRBD1 (5 bases align). This receptor was obtained from a boy younger than 18 in good health. In nucleotide form, the sequence is TGCAGTGCTAGAGGCGGGGGTCTCTCTGGAAACACCATATATTTT. Its translation is CSARGGGLSGNTIYF.